This T cell receptor (beta chain) emerged from a study of a mutant IDH1 vaccine in newly diagnosed glioma. Study background: Standard pretreatment was either radiotherapy, temozolomide, or, for most, radiochemotherapy with temozolomide.

Comments on this clone: Its matching antigen is unknown.

This table comes from immunoSEQ multiplex PCR, and its TCRdb copy is limited to in-frame clones, with some not included. The table records about 25,000 clones, roughly 72% of them present only once. Germline-derived CDR1 and CDR2 are SNHLY and FYNNEI. The CDR3 extends over 15 amino acids. Losses at the gene ends were 4 bases for V and 0 bases for J; bases not matched to a gene: 5. The time point here: week 11, during vaccination. One vaccine dose held 300 ug of mutant IDH1 20-mer peptide and came with topical imiquimod. There were new WHO grade 3 or 4 astrocytomas in the donors, and these were IDH1-mutant and ATRX-lost.

The TCR originated in a man aged 18 to 30 with glioma. Some clones in this sample may be carry-over from other donors' samples. The chain is built from TRBV2 and TRBJ1-2; 7 bases map to TRBD1. This material consisted of peripheral blood mononuclear cells (PBMCs), taken from a glioma patient whose treatment included an IDH1 peptide vaccine. The CDR3 nucleotides are TGTGCCAGCAGTGCAGAGGGACAGACTAACTATGGCTACACCTTC. Amino acids: CASSAEGQTNYGYTF.